This TCR beta chain was captured by sequencing in a study of T cells in Graves' hyperthyroidism and ophthalmopathy. Findings of the study overall: The model foresaw ophthalmopathy a median roughly 6 months prior to onset.

Amplification targeted TCR beta CDR3 regions from RNA transcripts. During a first-round RT-PCR of the TCR CDR3, the HTBI primer set was used. TCRdb passed the multiplex PCR reads through MiXCR, listing each CDR3 protein once. The sample has fewer than 450,000 distinct CDR3 sequences; over 13% are singletons. Subjects with ophthalmopathy showed a Clinical Activity Score no lower than 3, a NOSPECS grade no lower than 4, and a duration shorter than 3 months. Not enrolled were patients with uncontrolled infection, other autoimmune disease, pregnancy or lactation. It was 10 ml of fresh peripheral blood that supplied the PBMCs. The J segment lost 2 bases and the V segment lost 6 bases, leaving 11 bases of the junction unmatched. This CDR3 contains 18 residues. Germline V lookup: CDR1 LNHDA, CDR2 SQIVND (reference sequence). Worth noting for this clonotype: The antigen is not known.

The chain recombines TRBV19 with TRBJ2-6; 9 nucleotides line up with TRBD1. This TCR was sampled from a middle-aged man with Graves' ophthalmopathy. Sequencing used blood. This CDR3 is CASRVSDRGFAGANVLTF. The CDR3 DNA reads as TGTGCCAGTAGAGTATCGGACAGGGGATTCGCTGGGGCCAACGTCCTGACTTTC.